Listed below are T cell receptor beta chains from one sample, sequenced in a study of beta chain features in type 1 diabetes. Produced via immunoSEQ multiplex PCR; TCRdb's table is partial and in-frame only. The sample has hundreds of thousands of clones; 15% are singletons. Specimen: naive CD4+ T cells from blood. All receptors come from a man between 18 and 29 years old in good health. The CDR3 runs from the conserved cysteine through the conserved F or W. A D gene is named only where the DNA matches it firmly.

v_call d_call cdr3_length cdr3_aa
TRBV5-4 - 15 CASSATGFSNYGYTF
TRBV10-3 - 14 CAISITGNTGELFF
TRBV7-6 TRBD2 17 CASSSRTSQATYNEQFF
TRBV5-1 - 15 CASSPGPSVQETQYF
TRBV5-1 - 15 CASSLGGLRNYEQYF
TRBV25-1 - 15 CASSEYGGQSNEQFF
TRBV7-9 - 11 CASGTKGEQYF
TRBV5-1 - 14 CASSRDGLQETQYF
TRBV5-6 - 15 CASSLELGPDYGYTF
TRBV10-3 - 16 CAISDLAALTGNTIYF
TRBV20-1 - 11 CSARFAVEQYF
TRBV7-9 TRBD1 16 CASSLVEGARTDTQYF
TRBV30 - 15 CAWSVIGSINYGYTF
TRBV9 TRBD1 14 CASSPTGTAYGYTF
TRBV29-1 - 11 CSVVGATEAFF
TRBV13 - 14 CASSWNGVTGELFF
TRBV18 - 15 CASSPALLAKNIQYF
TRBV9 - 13 CASSGRWPETQYF
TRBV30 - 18 CAWSAGPGAYASNYGYTF
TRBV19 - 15 CASSNDRYGSYEQYF
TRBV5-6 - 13 CASSPDTYNEQFF
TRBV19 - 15 CASSSRGVGTDTQYF
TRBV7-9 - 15 CASSPRRMQATEAFF
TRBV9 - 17 CASSGPLTWVYDNEQFF
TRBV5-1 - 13 CASSPGPAYEQYF
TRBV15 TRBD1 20 CATSSHWTGARPAGSETQYF
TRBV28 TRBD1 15 CASRQTGTGTYEQYF
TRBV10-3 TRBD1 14 CAIRGTGFSYEQYF
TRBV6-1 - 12 CASSESNQPQHF